This TCR beta chain was documented in a study of T-cell reconstitution after alpha-beta-depleted transplantation in children. Points from the study as a whole: The origin of high day-60 TCRbeta diversity in some patients lay in surviving recipient T cells and thymic progenitors. By about two months after transplant, alpha-beta T cells reportedly arose from several hundred graft clones that had expanded. Fresh T-cell production supplied most of the T-cell counts and diversity seen one year after transplant.

Library preparation (for TCRbeta) was performed with unique molecular identifiers. MiXCR was run by TCRdb on the PCR reads, yielding one entry per CDR3 protein. The sample yields about 200,000 distinct CDR3 sequences, around a sixth seen once. Ten or more counts support this clonotype. Its antigen is still unknown. There are 13 residues in the CDR3. The trim removed 8 bases at V and 3 bases at J, leaving 9 bases unmatched. Germline CDR1 is DFQATT and CDR2 is SNEGSKA (reference sequence). The chain recombines TRBV20-1 with TRBJ2-7, with 8 bases matching TRBD1. The receptor comes from a male patient aged 2-9 years who had a stem cell transplant for acute lymphoblastic leukemia, so the T cells may come from the graft donor. The specimen was PBMCs, mostly from graft donor cells, collected 360 days after TCRalphabeta/CD19-depleted stem cell transplant. In nucleotides, the CDR3 is TGCAGTCCTGGACAGGGAAAAGTCTACGAGCAGTACTTC. It is translated as CSPGQGKVYEQYF.